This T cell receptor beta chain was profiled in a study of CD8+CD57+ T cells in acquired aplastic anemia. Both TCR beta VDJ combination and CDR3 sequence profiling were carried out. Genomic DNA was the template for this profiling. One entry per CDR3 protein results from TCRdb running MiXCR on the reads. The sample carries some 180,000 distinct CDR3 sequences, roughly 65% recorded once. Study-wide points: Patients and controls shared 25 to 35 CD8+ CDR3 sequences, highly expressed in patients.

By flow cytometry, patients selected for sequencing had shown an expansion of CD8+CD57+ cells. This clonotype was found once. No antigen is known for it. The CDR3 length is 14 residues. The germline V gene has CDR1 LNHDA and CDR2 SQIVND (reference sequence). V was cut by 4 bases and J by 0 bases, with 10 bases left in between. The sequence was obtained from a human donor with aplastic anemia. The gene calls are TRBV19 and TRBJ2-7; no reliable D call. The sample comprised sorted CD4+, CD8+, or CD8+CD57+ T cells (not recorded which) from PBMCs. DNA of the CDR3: TGTGCCAGTAGTACGTCGACTGCCTCCTACGAGCAGTACTTC. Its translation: CASSTSTASYEQYF.